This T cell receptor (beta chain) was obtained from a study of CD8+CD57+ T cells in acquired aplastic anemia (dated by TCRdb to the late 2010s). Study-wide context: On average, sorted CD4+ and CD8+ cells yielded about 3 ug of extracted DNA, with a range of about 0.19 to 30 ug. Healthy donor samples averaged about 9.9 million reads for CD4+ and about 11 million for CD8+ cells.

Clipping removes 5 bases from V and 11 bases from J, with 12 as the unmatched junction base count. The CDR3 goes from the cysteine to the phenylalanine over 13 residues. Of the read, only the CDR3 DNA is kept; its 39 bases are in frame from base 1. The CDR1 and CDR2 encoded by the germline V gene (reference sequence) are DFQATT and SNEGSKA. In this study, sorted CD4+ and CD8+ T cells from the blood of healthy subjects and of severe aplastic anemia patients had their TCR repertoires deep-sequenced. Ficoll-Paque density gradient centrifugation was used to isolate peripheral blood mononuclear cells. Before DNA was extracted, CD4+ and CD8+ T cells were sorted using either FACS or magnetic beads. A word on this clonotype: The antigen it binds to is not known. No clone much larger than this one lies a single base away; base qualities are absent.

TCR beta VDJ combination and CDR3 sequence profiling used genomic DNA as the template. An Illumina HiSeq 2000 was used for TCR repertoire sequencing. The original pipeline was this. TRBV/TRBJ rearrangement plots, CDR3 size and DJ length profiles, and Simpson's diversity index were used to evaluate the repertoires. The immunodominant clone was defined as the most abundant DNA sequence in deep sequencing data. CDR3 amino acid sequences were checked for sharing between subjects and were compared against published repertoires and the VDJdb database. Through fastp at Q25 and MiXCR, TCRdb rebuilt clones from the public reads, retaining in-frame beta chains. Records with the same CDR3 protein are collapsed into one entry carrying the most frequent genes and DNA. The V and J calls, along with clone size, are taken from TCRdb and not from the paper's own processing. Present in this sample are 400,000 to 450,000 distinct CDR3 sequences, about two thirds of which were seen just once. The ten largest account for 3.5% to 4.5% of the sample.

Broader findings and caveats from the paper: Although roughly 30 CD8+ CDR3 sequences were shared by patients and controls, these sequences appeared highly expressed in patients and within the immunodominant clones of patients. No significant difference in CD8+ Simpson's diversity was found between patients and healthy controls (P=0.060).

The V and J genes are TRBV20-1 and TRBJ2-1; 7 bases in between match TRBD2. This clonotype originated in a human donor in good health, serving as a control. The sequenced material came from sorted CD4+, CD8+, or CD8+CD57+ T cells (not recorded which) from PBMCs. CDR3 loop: CSAASGGNNQQFF. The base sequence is TGCAGTGCTGCGTCGGGAGGCAATAATCAGCAGTTCTTC.